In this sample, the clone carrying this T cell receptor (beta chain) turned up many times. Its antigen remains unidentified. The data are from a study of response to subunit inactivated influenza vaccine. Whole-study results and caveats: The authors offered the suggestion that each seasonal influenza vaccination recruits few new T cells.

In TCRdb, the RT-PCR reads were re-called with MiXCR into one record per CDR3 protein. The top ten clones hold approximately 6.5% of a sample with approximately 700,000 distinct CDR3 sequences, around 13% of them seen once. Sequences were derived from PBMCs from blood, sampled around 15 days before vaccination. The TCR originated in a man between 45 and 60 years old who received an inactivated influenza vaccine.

This chain's CDR3 is CASSQETGQGSGEAFF. The CDR3 bases are TGTGCCAGCAGCCAAGAAACTGGACAGGGTTCCGGTGAAGCTTTCTTT. The genes are TRBV3-1 and TRBJ1-1; 8 bases align to TRBD1. V trimming: 0 bases; J trimming: 7 bases; junction bases outside the gene matches: 10. The V gene's germline CDR1 is LGHDT and CDR2 YNNKEL (reference sequence). The CDR3 totals 16 residues.